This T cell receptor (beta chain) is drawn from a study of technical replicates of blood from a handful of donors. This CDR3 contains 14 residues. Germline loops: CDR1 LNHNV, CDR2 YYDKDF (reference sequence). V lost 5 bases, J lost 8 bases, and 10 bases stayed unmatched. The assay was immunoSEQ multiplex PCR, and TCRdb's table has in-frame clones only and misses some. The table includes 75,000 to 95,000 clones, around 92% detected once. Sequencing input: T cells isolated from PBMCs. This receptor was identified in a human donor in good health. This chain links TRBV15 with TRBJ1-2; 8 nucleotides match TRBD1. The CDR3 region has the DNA TGTGCCACCAGCGTTGGGCAGGACAGGGACGGCTACACCTTC. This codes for CATSVGQDRDGYTF.